This TCR beta chain stems from a study of spatial heterogeneity in lung cancer. Study-level findings and limits: Ubiquitous expanded tumor TCRs showed up in blood more at resection than follow-up.

Every cDNA TCR molecule received its own unique molecular identifier. TCRdb itself ran the 5' RACE reads through MiXCR, one entry per CDR3 protein. The sample has some 8,000 distinct CDR3 sequences, approximately 5.4% seen once. This clonotype was detected ten times or more. What it recognizes is unknown. As for time point: sample taken at primary tumor resection. Sequencing covered unsorted whole RNA taken from tumor, nontumor lung or frozen PBMC. The approximately 69 donors had untreated early-stage non-small cell lung cancer. V lost 5 bases to trimming and J lost 4 bases, with 14 bases between them. This CDR3 region has 15 residues. Looked up from germline, CDR1 is MNHNY and CDR2 is SVGAGI (reference sequence).

This clonotype was obtained from a male donor with early-stage non-small cell lung cancer. The chain is built from TRBV6-6 and TRBJ2-2; the D gene is possibly TRBD2 (7 bases). This sample comprised PBMCs, obtained at surgery. The CDR3, as DNA: TGTGCCAGCAGTGACCGGGGGGCAGCCACCGGGGAGCTGTTTTTT. Translated: CASSDRGAATGELFF.